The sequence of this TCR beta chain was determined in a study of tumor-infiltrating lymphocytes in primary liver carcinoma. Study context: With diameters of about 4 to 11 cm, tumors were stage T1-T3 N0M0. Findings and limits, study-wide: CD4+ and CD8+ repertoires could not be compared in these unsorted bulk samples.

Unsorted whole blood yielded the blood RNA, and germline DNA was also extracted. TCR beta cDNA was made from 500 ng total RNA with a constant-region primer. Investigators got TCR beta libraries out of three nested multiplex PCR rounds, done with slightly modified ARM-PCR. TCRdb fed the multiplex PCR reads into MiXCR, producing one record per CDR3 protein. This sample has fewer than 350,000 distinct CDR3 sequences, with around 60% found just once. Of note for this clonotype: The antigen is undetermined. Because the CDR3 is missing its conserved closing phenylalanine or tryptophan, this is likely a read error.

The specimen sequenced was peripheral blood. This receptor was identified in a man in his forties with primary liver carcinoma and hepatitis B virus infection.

The CDR3 spells CASSPWADTQYL. As DNA, the CDR3 is TGTGCCAGCAGCCCCTGGGCGGATACGCAGTATTTA. The V call is TRBV11-2, the J call TRBJ2-3, with D unresolved. This CDR3 is built from 12 residues. Trimming removed 5 bases at V and 6 bases at J, with 9 bases between. Germline V gene sequence: CDR1 SGHAT, CDR2 FQNNGV.